Ten or more counts support the clone carrying this T cell receptor (beta chain). As yet, its antigen is unknown. The data are from a study of T cells in Graves' hyperthyroidism and ophthalmopathy. Study results and caveats: A 13 V-J model separated ophthalmopathy from stable hyperthyroidism. In the blood, most expanded thyroid clonotypes above 0.001 appeared as well.

Germline V lookup: CDR1 SGHDT, CDR2 YYEEEE. V lost 3 bases to trimming and J lost 4 bases; unmatched junction nucleotides: 4. The CDR3 is 17 residues long. Authors of the study amplified TCR beta CDR3 regions from RNA transcripts. When the TCR CDR3 underwent first-round RT-PCR, the HTBI primer set was used. Via MiXCR, TCRdb re-called the multiplex PCR reads, giving one row per CDR3 protein. The sample contains approximately 400,000 distinct CDR3 sequences, roughly 14% of which appear only once. Ahead of any ophthalmopathy symptoms, the blood sample was obtained at the first diagnosis of hyperthyroidism.

The receptor was derived from a man in his thirties or forties with Graves' hyperthyroidism that later progressed to Graves' ophthalmopathy. The sequenced sample was blood. This rearrangement joins TRBV5-6 to TRBJ2-2; TRBD2 matches at 15 bases. In DNA, the CDR3 is TGTGCCAGCAGCTGGACTAGCGGGGGGGTCGGCACCGGGGAGCTGTTTTTT. Its translation is CASSWTSGGVGTGELFF.